This entry concerns a single T cell receptor (beta chain). Its antigen is as yet unknown. The sample originates from a study of T cell responses to AZD1222 COVID-19 vaccine. V lost 6 bases, J lost 9 bases, and 12 bases lay in between. CDR3 size: 12 residues. General study findings and limits: Reports indicate that nearly half of spike-specific TCRs are directed at unmutated variant regions. Baseline antibody screening turned up just a handful of seropositive AZD1222 recipients. Donors, mostly white British, included more females; clonal diversity was possibly underestimated. Vaccine-associated CD4 TCRs spanned spike, dominant at 160-218 and 743-854.

Data came from immunoSEQ multiplex PCR; TCRdb stores just in-frame clones and leaves some out. The profile covers 150,000 to 200,000 clones, with 75% to 90% appearing a single time and under 3.5% taken by the ten largest. This material consisted of peripheral blood, taken on day 0 of MenACWY control vaccination. The source is an adult in good health. The chain couples TRBV12-3 or TRBV12-4 to TRBJ2-1; D is unclear. CDR3 sequence: CASRDPSAEQFF. The CDR3 region has the DNA TGTGCCAGCAGGGACCCCTCAGCTGAGCAGTTCTTC.